The clone carrying this TCR beta chain has a count of ten or more. As yet, its antigen is unknown. This sample is part of a study of T cell repertoires in cytomegalovirus infection. In the study overall: Matching HLA type and CMV infection were both indicated by public TCR beta signatures.

TCRdb analysed the reads with MiXCR anew, one entry per CDR3 protein. The sample lists 250,000 to 300,000 distinct CDR3 sequences; about 23% were seen once. CDR1 and CDR2 from the germline V gene are SGHTA and FQGNSA. The CDR3 extends over 16 amino acids. J was trimmed by 7 bases and V by 5 bases; bases with no gene match: 14. Findings of the study overall: The ex vivo response showed dominance by HLA-C-restricted CMV-specific TCR beta clonotypes.

The material sequenced was PBMCs. The receptor was derived from a human donor in good health (CMV status not recorded). Some clones in this sample may be carry-over from other donors' samples. This chain links TRBV7-2 with TRBJ2-1; 7 nucleotides align to TRBD1. The CDR3 reads CASSTYRGVIPNEQFF. The CDR3 coding sequence is TGTGCCAGCAGCACCTACAGGGGAGTCATCCCGAATGAGCAGTTCTTC. Based on the CDR3 plus reference TRBV7-2 and TRBJ2-1, the full variable domain is GAGVSQSPSNKVTEKGKDVELRCDPISGHTALYWYRQSLGQGLEFLIYFQGNSAPDKSGLPSDRFSAERTGGSVSTLTIQRTQQEDSAVYLCASSTYRGVIPNEQFFGPGTRLTVL.